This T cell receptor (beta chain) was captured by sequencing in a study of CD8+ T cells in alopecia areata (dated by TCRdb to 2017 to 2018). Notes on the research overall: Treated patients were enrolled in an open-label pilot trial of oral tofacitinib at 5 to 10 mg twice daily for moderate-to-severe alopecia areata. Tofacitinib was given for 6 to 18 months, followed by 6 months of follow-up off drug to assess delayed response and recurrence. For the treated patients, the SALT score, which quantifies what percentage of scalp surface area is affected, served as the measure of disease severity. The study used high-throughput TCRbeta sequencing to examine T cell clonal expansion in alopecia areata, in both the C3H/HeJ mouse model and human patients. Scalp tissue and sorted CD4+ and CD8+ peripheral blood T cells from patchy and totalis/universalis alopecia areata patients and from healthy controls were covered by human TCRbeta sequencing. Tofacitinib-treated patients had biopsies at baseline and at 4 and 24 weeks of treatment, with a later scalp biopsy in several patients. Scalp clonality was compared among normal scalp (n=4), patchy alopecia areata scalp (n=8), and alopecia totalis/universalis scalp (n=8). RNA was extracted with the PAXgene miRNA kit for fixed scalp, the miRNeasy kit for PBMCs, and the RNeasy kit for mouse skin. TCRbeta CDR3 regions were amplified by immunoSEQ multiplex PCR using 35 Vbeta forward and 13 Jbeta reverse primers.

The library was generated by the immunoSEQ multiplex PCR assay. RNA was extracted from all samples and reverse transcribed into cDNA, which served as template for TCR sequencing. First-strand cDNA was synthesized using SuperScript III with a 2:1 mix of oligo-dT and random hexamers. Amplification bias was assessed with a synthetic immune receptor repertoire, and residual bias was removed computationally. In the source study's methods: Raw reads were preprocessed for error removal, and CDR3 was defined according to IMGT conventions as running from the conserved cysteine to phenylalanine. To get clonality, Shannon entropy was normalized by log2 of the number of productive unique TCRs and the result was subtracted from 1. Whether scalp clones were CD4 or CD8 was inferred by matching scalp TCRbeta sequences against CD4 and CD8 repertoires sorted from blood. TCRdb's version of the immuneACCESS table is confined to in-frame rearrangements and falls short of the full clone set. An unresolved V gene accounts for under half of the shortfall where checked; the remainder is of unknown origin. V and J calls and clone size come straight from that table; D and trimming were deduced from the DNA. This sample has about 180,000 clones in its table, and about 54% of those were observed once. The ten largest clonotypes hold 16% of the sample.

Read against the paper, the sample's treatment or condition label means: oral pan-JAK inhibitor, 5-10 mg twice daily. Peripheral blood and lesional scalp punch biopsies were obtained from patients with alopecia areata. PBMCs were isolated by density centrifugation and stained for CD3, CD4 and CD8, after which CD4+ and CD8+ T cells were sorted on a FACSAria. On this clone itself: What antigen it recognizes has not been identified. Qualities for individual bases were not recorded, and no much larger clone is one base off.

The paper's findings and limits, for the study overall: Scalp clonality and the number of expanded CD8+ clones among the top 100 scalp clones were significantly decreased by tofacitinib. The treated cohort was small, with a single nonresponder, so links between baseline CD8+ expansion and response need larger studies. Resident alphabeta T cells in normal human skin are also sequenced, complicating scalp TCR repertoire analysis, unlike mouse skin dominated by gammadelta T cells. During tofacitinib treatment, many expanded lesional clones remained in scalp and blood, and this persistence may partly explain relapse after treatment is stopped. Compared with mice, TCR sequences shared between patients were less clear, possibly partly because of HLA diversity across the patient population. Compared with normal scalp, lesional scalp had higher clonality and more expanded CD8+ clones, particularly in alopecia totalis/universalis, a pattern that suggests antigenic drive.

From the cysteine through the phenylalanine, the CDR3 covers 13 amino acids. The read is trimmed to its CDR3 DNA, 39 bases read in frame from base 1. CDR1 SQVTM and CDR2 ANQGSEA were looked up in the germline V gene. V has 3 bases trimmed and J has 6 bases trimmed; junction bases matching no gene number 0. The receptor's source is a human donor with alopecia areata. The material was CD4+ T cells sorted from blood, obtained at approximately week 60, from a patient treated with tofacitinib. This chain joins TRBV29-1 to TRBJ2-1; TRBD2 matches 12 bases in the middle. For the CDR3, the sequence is CSVETSGGNEQFF. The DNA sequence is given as TGCAGCGTTGAGACTAGCGGGGGCAATGAGCAGTTCTTC.